This record looks at one T cell receptor beta chain sequence and its context. This table comes from immunoSEQ multiplex PCR, and its TCRdb copy is limited to in-frame clones, with some not included. The table includes some 81,000 clones, 85% to 95% detected once. The data were obtained in a study of T cell changes during pregnancy in multiple sclerosis. This TCR derives from a female donor in good health, enrolled as a control in a pregnancy study. The specimen was peripheral blood, collected after pregnancy.

The CDR3 loop is CASTTQGAGNEKLFF. The CDR3 nucleotides are TGTGCCAGCACCACGCAGGGGGCGGGTAATGAAAAACTGTTTTTT. This rearrangement joins TRBV6-1 to TRBJ1-4, with 8 positions matching TRBD1. J gave up 4 bases and V 7 bases, and 8 bases lay outside the gene matches. There are 15 residues in the CDR3. In germline, CDR1 is MNHNS, CDR2 SASEGT.